This T cell receptor beta chain was found in a study of blood T cell repertoires in COVID-19. At the level of the study: Donors in the United States, Italy and Spain gave samples during acute or convalescent COVID-19.

The germline gives CDR1 MDHEN, CDR2 SYDVKM. The CDR3 loop spans 13 amino acids. Trimming pared 6 bases from V and 3 bases from J, leaving 11 bases between. In the study's own analysis: Reference gene primer amplification in the assay estimated nucleated cell counts. Here immunoSEQ multiplex PCR was the method, and the copy in TCRdb shows in-frame clones only, minus some. V, J and clone size derive from that table, while D and trimming were established from the DNA sequence. The table shows 130,000 to 150,000 clones, with around 85% occurring only once. The sequence was collected from a woman aged 40 to 55 with active or convalescent COVID-19. The sequenced sample was peripheral blood. The chain recombines TRBV28 with TRBJ1-1; no definite D call. The CDR3 is CASRQTGDTEAFF. The DNA for the CDR3 is TGTGCCAGCAGGCAGACCGGGGACACTGAAGCTTTCTTT.